The 30 T cell receptor beta chains below all came from one sample that was sequenced in a study of shared clonotypes between healthy human individuals. Profiling relied on immunoSEQ multiplex PCR, and the TCRdb table lists in-frame clones only, not all of them. The sample includes about 2.1 million clones, just over 90% of them seen just once. In the naive CD8 group, cells lacked CD45RO and were positively selected for CCR7, so terminally differentiated effector memory CD45RA+ cells were left out. The sequencing sample was made of naive CD8+ T cells from PBMCs. These receptors all come from a man aged 18 to 30 in good health. Some clones in this sample may be carry-over from other donors' samples.

The J gene is TRBJ2-7, the V gene TRBV4-1; no definite D call. The CDR3 consists of 16 residues. The germline V gene encodes CDR1 MGHRA and CDR2 YSYEKL. The V and J ends lost 1 base and 0 bases respectively, with 13 bases between them. The CDR3 loop reads CASSQVEFSSSYEQYF. CDR3 DNA sequence: TGCGCCAGCAGCCAAGTAGAGTTTTCAAGCTCCTACGAGCAGTACTTC.

V is TRBV28 and J is TRBJ2-2, with D perhaps matching TRBD1 (5 bases). Trimming cost V 5 bases and J 3 bases, with 13 bases left between them. This CDR3 region has 15 residues. In germline, CDR1 is MDHEN, CDR2 SYDVKM. CDR3 protein: CASSNFGQDTGELFF. The CDR3 DNA reads TGTGCCAGCAGTAACTTCGGACAAGACACCGGGGAGCTGTTTTTT.

The rearrangement links TRBV13 to TRBJ1-2; 8 positions match TRBD1. The junction had 11 bases not matched to a gene; V was cut back by 5 bases and J by 6 bases. This CDR3 has 15 residues. From germline, CDR1 is PRHDT and CDR2 FYEKMQ (reference sequence). The chain's CDR3 is CASSPETGVRHGYTF. DNA for the CDR3: TGTGCCAGCAGCCCAGAGACAGGGGTTCGTCATGGCTACACCTTC. The whole variable domain, remainder taken from reference TRBV13 and TRBJ1-2, is AAGVIQSPRHLIKEKRETATLKCYPIPRHDTVYWYQQGPGQDPQFLISFYEKMQSDKGSIPDRFSAQQFSDYHSELNMSSLELGDSALYFCASSPETGVRHGYTFGSGTRLTVV.

The count of this clone is one. CDR3 sequence (DNA): TGTGCCAGCAGCTTAGGTTTGAGGCAGGGTCCGTGGGAGACCCAGTACTTC. Protein: CASSLGLRQGPWETQYF. This chain joins TRBV7-3 and TRBJ2-5, with D possibly TRBD1 on 5 matching bases. The CDR3 runs to 17 residues. The V gene lost 2 bases and the J gene lost 5 bases, with 21 bases spanning the gap. Germline CDR1 and CDR2: SGHTA and FQGTGA.

As concerns this clone: Other DNA sequences within the sample encode an identical CDR3. The chain uses TRBV28 and TRBJ2-7; D possibly corresponds to TRBD1 (6 bases). This CDR3 has 12 residues. Germline assignment: CDR1 MDHEN and CDR2 SYDVKM. The V end lost 5 bases, the J end lost 5 bases, and 10 bases lay between the germline ends. The CDR3 nucleotides read TGTGCCAGCAGTCCGCAGGGGAACGAGCAGTACTTC. It codes for CASSPQGNEQYF.

The V gene is TRBV15, the J gene TRBJ2-1, with 13 positions matching TRBD2. Germline V gives CDR1 LNHNV, CDR2 YYDKDF (reference sequence). The length of the CDR3 is 13 residues. With V trimmed by 11 bases and J by 7 bases, 5 bases remained unmatched. CDR3: CASRTSGSNEQFF. The CDR3 nucleotides read TGTGCCTCGCGGACTAGCGGGAGTAATGAGCAGTTCTTC.

This chain connects TRBV6-4 to TRBJ1-3, with D unclear. The CDR3 consists of 20 residues. Germline V gene sequence: CDR1 MRHNA, CDR2 SNTAGT. Trimming removed 1 base at V and 3 bases at J, with 25 bases between. Written as DNA, the CDR3 is TGTGCCAGCAGTGACTTACGGGGTGAGAGAAATCGAACCCTTGGAAACACCATATATTTT. Amino acid sequence: CASSDLRGERNRTLGNTIYF.

CDR3 bases: TGTGCCAGCAGCTTGGAGCTCTACAGTACCTACGAGCAGTACTTC. Protein: CASSLELYSTYEQYF. The rearrangement uses TRBV11-2 and TRBJ2-7; D remains unclear. CDR1 SGHAT and CDR2 FQNNGV come from the germline V gene. This CDR3 region has 15 residues. The V and J ends lost 3 bases and 2 bases respectively, with 14 bases between them.

This rearrangement joins TRBV27 to TRBJ2-7, with 8 bases that match TRBD2. The CDR3 has 16 amino acids. Germline CDR1 MNHEY, CDR2 SMNVEV (reference sequence). V shed 5 bases and J 6 bases; nucleotides not matched to a gene: 15. CDR3 region: CASSPTLAGFAPEQYF. The CDR3 region has the DNA TGTGCCAGCAGTCCGACTTTAGCGGGGTTCGCGCCCGAGCAGTACTTC.

Worth noting for this clone: Other DNA sequences from this sample encode an identical CDR3 as well. V gene TRBV7-9 combines with J gene TRBJ1-5, with D perhaps matching TRBD1 (5 bases). The CDR3 runs to 14 residues. Germline V CDR1 and CDR2: SEHNR, FQNEAQ (reference sequence). Between the trimmed V and J ends, which lost 1 base and 6 bases, there was a span of 10 bases. CDR3 in amino acids: CASSLGGPRQPQHF. The CDR3 nucleotides are TGTGCCAGCAGCTTAGGGGGACCACGTCAGCCCCAGCATTTT.

The CDR3 DNA follows: TGTGCCAGCTACGAGATATGGCCACGGGAGCAGTACTTC. Its protein is CASYEIWPREQYF. This rearrangement joins TRBV6-1 to TRBJ2-7; no clear D gene. V was trimmed by 8 bases and J by 7 bases, leaving 18 bases between them. The CDR3 is 13 amino acids. CDR1 is MNHNS and CDR2 is SASEGT in the germline V gene.

V gene TRBV4-2 combines with J gene TRBJ1-1; TRBD1 is a possible D gene (6 bases). The V and J ends lost 4 bases and 7 bases respectively, with 13 bases between them. Per the germline V gene, CDR1 is LGHNA and CDR2 is YNFKEQ. The CDR3 is 13 amino acids. The CDR3 region has the DNA TGTGCCAGCAGCCGCGGCCGGGACATTGAAGCTTTCTTT. It yields the protein CASSRGRDIEAFF.

The V call is TRBV14, the J call TRBJ2-7; D perhaps matches TRBD2 (6 bases). Germline values: CDR1 SGHDN, CDR2 FVKESK. The CDR3 is made up of 13 amino acids. The V end was cut by 4 bases, the J end by 6 bases, with 13 bases between. CDR3 loop: CASSPFRLGEQYF. The CDR3 DNA reads TGTGCCAGCAGCCCCTTCCGACTAGGCGAGCAGTACTTC.

This chain links TRBV28 with TRBJ1-4; D is ambiguous. The V end was cut by 6 bases, the J end by 8 bases, with 19 bases between. This CDR3 comprises 15 residues. Germline CDR1 MDHEN, CDR2 SYDVKM. The CDR3 nucleotides read TGTGCCAGCAGCCCGATCGGATGGATAATGGAAAAACTGTTTTTT. Translation gives CASSPIGWIMEKLFF.

V and J are TRBV13 and TRBJ2-7; D is perhaps TRBD2 (5 bases). Trimming shortened V by 5 bases and J by 4 bases, and 18 bases separated the two germline ends. Germline V gene sequence: CDR1 PRHDT, CDR2 FYEKMQ (reference sequence). The CDR3 sequence is 15 residues long. This CDR3 is CASSPMGSGDYEQYF. CDR3 DNA: TGTGCCAGCAGCCCCATGGGGAGCGGAGATTACGAGCAGTACTTC.

Regarding this clone: This may be a read error: a much more frequent sequence differs by one nucleotide. The sample carries other DNA sequences with the same CDR3. This chain uses TRBV6-5 with TRBJ1-1; no clear D gene. The CDR3 consists of 14 residues. Trimming took 0 bases from V and 2 from J, leaving 7 bases between them. Germline assignment: CDR1 MNHEY and CDR2 SVGAGI. The CDR3 nucleotides are TGTGCCAGCAGTTACTCGGAGGGTAACACTGAAGCTTTCTTT. It yields the protein CASSYSEGNTEAFF.

The chain employs TRBV11-1 and TRBJ2-2; D is uncertain. Germline V gene lookup returns CDR1 SGHAT and CDR2 FQDESV (reference sequence). V lost 0 bases to trimming and J lost 0 bases, with 11 bases between them. The CDR3 length is 17 residues. Here the CDR3 DNA reads TGTGCCAGCAGCTTAGCTGTTGCGATTACGAACACCGGGGAGCTGTTTTTT. Translation gives CASSLAVAITNTGELFF.

V gene TRBV27 combines with J gene TRBJ2-2; 7 nucleotides match TRBD2. The CDR3 loop spans 15 amino acids. Germline CDR1 reads MNHEY; CDR2 reads SMNVEV (reference sequence). V shed 6 bases, J shed 3 bases, and the junction held 7 bases outside the gene matches. CDR3 nucleotides: TGTGCCAGCAGCCGCTACGCGGGGGACACCGGGGAGCTGTTTTTT. Its translation is CASSRYAGDTGELFF.

The V and J genes are TRBV9 and TRBJ2-6; D might be TRBD1 (6 bases). V was pared by 4 bases and J by 0 bases, with 17 bases between. The CDR3 covers 18 residues. CDR1 and CDR2 (germline): SGDLS, YYNGEE. The CDR3 DNA reads TGTGCCAGCAGCCCCCTCACAGGGAGACCCTCTGGGGCCAACGTCCTGACTTTC. This translates into CASSPLTGRPSGANVLTF.

The table lists this clone with a count of one. This chain connects TRBV7-2 to TRBJ1-2, with D perhaps TRBD1 (6 bases). V was pared by 2 bases and J by 4 bases, with 20 bases between. Germline V gives CDR1 SGHTA, CDR2 FQGNSA. CDR3 length equals 17 residues. The CDR3 DNA sequence: TGTGCCAGCAGCTTATCACGGACAGCCCATTACGTCTATGGCTACACCTTC. Its translation is CASSLSRTAHYVYGYTF.

The rearrangement uses TRBV4-3 and TRBJ2-7, with 9 bases lining up with TRBD1. Trimming took 0 bases from V and 2 from J; bases not matched to a gene: 11. CDR1 is LGHNA and CDR2 is YSLEER in the germline V gene. The CDR3 loop spans 18 amino acids. CDR3 residues: CASSQDLIPGQGPYEQYF. The CDR3 nucleotides read TGCGCCAGCAGCCAAGATTTAATCCCAGGACAGGGGCCCTACGAGCAGTACTTC.

The chain uses TRBV6-6 and TRBJ1-1; TRBD1 might be the D (5 bases). The CDR3 totals 14 residues. Per the germline V gene, CDR1 is MNHNY and CDR2 is SVGAGI (reference sequence). V was cut by 6 bases and J by 8 bases, with 19 bases left in between. This CDR3 reads CASSQGARGQEAFF. DNA for the CDR3: TGTGCCAGCAGCCAAGGGGCGCGGGGTCAAGAAGCTTTCTTT.

This clone was seen a single time. This chain links TRBV29-1 with TRBJ2-1; 10 bases are shared with TRBD2. V lost 5 bases and J lost 9; bases outside the gene matches: 13. This CDR3 has 15 amino acids. The germline V gene has CDR1 SQVTM and CDR2 ANQGSEA. The CDR3 is CSVITSGENVPEQFF. The DNA for the CDR3 is TGCAGCGTTATCACTAGCGGGGAGAACGTCCCTGAGCAGTTCTTC.

V gene TRBV27 combines with J gene TRBJ1-1; no clear D gene. Germline CDR1 and CDR2: MNHEY and SMNVEV (reference sequence). Trimming cost V 3 bases and J 0 bases, with 8 bases left between them. The CDR3 runs 14 residues. This CDR3 reads CASSFGNLNTEAFF. CDR3 in DNA: TGTGCCAGCAGTTTTGGGAACCTGAACACTGAAGCTTTCTTT.

On this clone itself: The sample holds other DNA sequences that translate to the same CDR3. The J gene is TRBJ2-7, the V gene TRBV9; TRBD1 agrees at 7 bases. Germline values: CDR1 SGDLS, CDR2 YYNGEE. The V segment lost 0 bases and the J segment 3 bases; nucleotides outside the gene matches: 3. This CDR3 has 14 amino acids. The CDR3 DNA is TGTGCCAGCAGCGTAGGGAGGACAGGCTACGAGCAGTACTTC. It encodes CASSVGRTGYEQYF.

This sequence joins TRBV27 and TRBJ2-2, with 9 bases aligning to TRBD2. Germline V gene lookup returns CDR1 MNHEY and CDR2 SMNVEV (reference sequence). This CDR3 is built from 18 residues. Trimming at V came to 6 bases and at J to 5 bases, leaving 16 bases not matched to a gene. CDR3 loop: CASSRWGRTSEITGELFF. In DNA form, the CDR3 reads TGTGCCAGCAGCCGTTGGGGAAGGACTAGCGAGATTACCGGGGAGCTGTTTTTT.

The rearrangement joins TRBV6-5 to TRBJ1-5, with a possible D match to TRBD1 (6 bases). Trimming left V 6 bases short and J 5 bases short, with 17 bases between. From germline, CDR1 is MNHEY and CDR2 SVGAGI. The CDR3 has 15 amino acids. CDR3 sequence: CASSRSQGLDQPQHF. The CDR3 nucleotides are TGTGCCAGCAGCCGCTCGCAGGGGCTAGATCAGCCCCAGCATTTT.

This clone occurred once. The chain uses TRBV6-5 and TRBJ2-7; TRBD1 might be the D (5 bases). This CDR3 is built from 14 residues. Trimming left V 4 bases short and J 5 bases short, with 15 bases between. Germline values: CDR1 MNHEY, CDR2 SVGAGI. CDR3 DNA sequence: TGTGCCAGCAGTTTTAGGGCCAGGGTCCACGAGCAGTACTTC. Protein sequence: CASSFRARVHEQYF.

Only one count was recorded for this clone. In DNA, the CDR3 is TGTGCCAGCAGGGACAGGGGTCTACGCGAGCAGTACTTC. Protein product: CASRDRGLREQYF. J is TRBJ2-7 and V is TRBV14; 9 bases map to TRBD1. V gave up 6 bases and J gave up 6 bases; unmatched junction bases: 6. The germline CDR1 and CDR2 sequences are SGHDN and FVKESK. The CDR3 runs to 13 residues.

The rearrangement joins TRBV7-9 to TRBJ2-3; D remains ambiguous. Germline V lookup: CDR1 SEHNR, CDR2 FQNEAQ (reference sequence). The CDR3 consists of 18 residues. Trimming left V 3 bases short and J 1 base short, with 20 bases between. CDR3 in amino acids: CASSLLSVGRTRTDTQYF. The CDR3 region has the DNA TGTGCCAGCAGCTTGTTGTCAGTTGGGCGGACCCGCACAGATACGCAGTATTTT.